This T cell receptor (beta chain) was sequenced during a study of CD8 T cells in Susac syndrome. This clonotype was observed once. The germline CDR1 and CDR2 sequences are SEHNR and FQNEAQ (reference sequence). CDR3 length equals 12 residues. V lost 1 base and J lost 9, with 9 bases in between. Random hexamers were used to reverse transcribe the RNA input (0.5 to 1 ug). The amplification used immunoSEQ multiplex PCR on TCR beta CDR3; it spanned 54 Vbeta and 13 Jbeta. TCRdb reanalysed the immunoSEQ multiplex PCR reads using MiXCR and keeps one entry per CDR3 protein. The table has under 550,000 distinct CDR3 sequences, 85% to 90% seen once; the top ten hold 0.09% to 0.15%.

The genes are TRBV7-9 and TRBJ2-5; D not resolved. Material for sequencing was CD8+ T cells from PBMCs. The sequence was collected from a human donor with multiple sclerosis. The chain's CDR3 is CASSLGIPAQYF. The CDR3 DNA sequence: TGTGCCAGCAGCTTAGGGATCCCCGCCCAGTACTTC.